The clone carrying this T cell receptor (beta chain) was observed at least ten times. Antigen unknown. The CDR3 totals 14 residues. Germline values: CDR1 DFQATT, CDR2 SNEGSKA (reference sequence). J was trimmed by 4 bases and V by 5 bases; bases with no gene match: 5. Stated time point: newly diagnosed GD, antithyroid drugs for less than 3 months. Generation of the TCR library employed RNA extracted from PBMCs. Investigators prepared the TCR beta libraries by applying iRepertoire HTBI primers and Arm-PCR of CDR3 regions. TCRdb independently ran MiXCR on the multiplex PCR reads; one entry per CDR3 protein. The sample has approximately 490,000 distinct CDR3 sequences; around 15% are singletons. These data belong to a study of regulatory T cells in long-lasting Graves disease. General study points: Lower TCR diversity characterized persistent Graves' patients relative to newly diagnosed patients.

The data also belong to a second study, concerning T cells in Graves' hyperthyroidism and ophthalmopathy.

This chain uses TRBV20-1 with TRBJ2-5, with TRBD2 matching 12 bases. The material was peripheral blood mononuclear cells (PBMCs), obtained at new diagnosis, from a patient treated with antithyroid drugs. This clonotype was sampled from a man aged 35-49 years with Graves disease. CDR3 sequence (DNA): TGCAGTGCTCAACCTAGCGGGAGGGCAGAGACCCAGTACTTC. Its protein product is CSAQPSGRAETQYF.